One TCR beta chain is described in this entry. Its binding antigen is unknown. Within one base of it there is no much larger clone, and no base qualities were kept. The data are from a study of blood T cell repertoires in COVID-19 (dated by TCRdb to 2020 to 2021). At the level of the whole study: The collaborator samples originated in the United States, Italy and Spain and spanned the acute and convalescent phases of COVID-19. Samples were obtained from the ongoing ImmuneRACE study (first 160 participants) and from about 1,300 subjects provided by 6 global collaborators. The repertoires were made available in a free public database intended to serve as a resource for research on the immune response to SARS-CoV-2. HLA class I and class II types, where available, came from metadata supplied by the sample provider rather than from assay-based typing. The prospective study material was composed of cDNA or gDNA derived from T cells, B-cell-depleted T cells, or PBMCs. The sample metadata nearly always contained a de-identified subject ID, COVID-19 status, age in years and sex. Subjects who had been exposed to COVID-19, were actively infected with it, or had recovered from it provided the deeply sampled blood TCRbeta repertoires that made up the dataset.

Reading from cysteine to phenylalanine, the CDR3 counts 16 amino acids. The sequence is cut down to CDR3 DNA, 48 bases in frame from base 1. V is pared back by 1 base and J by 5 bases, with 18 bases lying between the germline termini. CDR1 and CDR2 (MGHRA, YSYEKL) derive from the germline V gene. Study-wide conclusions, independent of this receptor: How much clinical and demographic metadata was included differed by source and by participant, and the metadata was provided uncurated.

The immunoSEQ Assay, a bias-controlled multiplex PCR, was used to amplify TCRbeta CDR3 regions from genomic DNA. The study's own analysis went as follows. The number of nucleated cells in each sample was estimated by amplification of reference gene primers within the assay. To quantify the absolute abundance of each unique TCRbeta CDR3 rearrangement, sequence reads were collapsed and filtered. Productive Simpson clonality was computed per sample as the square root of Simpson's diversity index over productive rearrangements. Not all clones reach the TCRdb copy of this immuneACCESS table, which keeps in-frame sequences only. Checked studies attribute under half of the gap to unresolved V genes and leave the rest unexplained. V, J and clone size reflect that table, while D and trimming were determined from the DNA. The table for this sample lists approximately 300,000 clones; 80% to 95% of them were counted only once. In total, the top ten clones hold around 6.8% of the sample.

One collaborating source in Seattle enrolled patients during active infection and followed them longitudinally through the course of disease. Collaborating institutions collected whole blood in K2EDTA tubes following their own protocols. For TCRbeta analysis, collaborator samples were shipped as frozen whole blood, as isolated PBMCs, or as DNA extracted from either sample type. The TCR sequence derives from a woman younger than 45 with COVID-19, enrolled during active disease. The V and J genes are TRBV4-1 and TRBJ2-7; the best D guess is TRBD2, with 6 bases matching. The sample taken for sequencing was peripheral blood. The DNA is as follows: TGCGCCAGCAGCCAAGTCCTCGGCGGGATGAGCCACGAGCAGTACTTC. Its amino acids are CASSQVLGGMSHEQYF.